A single sample is the source of the 15 T cell receptor beta chains below, sequenced in a study of shared clonotypes between healthy human individuals. Data came from immunoSEQ multiplex PCR; TCRdb stores just in-frame clones and leaves some out. The table shows approximately 1.4 million clones, with about 98% occurring only once. The sample was naive CD4+ T cells sorted from blood. Subset defined: CD45RA+ positively selected. The receptors were gathered from a man aged 30 to 45 in good health.

The chain links TRBV19 to TRBJ1-1; no reliable D call. The V end lost 4 bases, the J end lost 4 bases, and 10 bases lay between the germline ends. Germline V gene sequence: CDR1 LNHDA, CDR2 SQIVND (reference sequence). The CDR3 totals 13 residues. CDR3 nucleotide sequence: TGTGCCAGTAGTAGCCATGCGGGCACTGAAGCTTTCTTT. This sequence encodes CASSSHAGTEAFF.

The chain joins TRBV5-1 to TRBJ2-3; possible D gene TRBD2, 5 bases. CDR3 length: 16 amino acids. From germline, CDR1 is SGHRS and CDR2 YFSETQ. Trimming removed 3 bases at V and 0 bases at J, with 14 bases between. Here the CDR3 reads CASSSSVAGSTDTQYF. For the CDR3, the DNA is TGCGCCAGCAGCTCCTCCGTTGCGGGTAGCACAGATACGCAGTATTTT. Together with reference TRBV5-1 and TRBJ2-3, the CDR3 gives the full variable domain: KAGVTQTPRYLIKTRGQQVTLSCSPISGHRSVSWYQQTPGQGLQFLFEYFSETQRNKGNFPGRFSGRQFSNSRSEMNVSTLELGDSALYLCASSSSVAGSTDTQYFGPGTRLTVL.

V is TRBV18 and J is TRBJ2-1, with 8 bases matching TRBD2. This CDR3 has 15 residues. Germline V CDR1 and CDR2: KGHSH, LQKENI. The V segment lost 2 bases and the J segment 8 bases; nucleotides outside the gene matches: 8. CDR3 in amino acids: CASSPGIAGHHEQFF. In nucleotides, the CDR3 is TGTGCCAGCTCACCAGGGATAGCGGGACATCATGAGCAGTTCTTC. The variable domain in full, completed from reference TRBV18 and TRBJ2-1, reads NAGVMQNPRHLVRRRGQEARLRCSPMKGHSHVYWYRQLPEEGLKFMVYLQKENIIDESGMPKERFSAEFPKEGPSILRIQQVVRGDSAAYFCASSPGIAGHHEQFFGPGTRLTVL.

The chain links TRBV5-5 to TRBJ1-3; a possible D gene is TRBD1 (6 bases). The CDR3 totals 14 residues. The ends were cut back, 4 bases at V and 5 bases at J, with 13 bases in the middle. CDR1 and CDR2 from the germline V gene are SGHKS and YYEKEE (reference sequence). CDR3 loop: CASSATGVRNTIYF. As DNA, the CDR3 is TGTGCCAGCAGCGCGACAGGAGTCAGAAACACCATATATTTT. The full variable domain, in which reference TRBV5-5 and TRBJ1-3 provide the parts outside the CDR3, is DAGVTQSPTHLIKTRGQQVTLRCSPISGHKSVSWYQQVLGQGPQFIFQYYEKEERGRGNFPDRFSARQFPNYSSELNVNALLLGDSALYLCASSATGVRNTIYFGEGSWLTVV.

The chain has TRBV7-3 and TRBJ2-7; D call uncertain. Trimming stripped 5 bases from V and 6 bases from J, with 5 bases between. The CDR3 is 10 amino acids. CDR1 SGHTA and CDR2 FQGTGA come from the germline V gene. In nucleotides, the CDR3 is TGTGCCAGCAGCCCGCCCGAGCAGTACTTC. It yields the protein CASSPPEQYF.

The CDR3 region has the DNA TGCGCCAGCAGCGTAACTAGCGGGAGAGGTAATGAGCAGTTCTTC. It specifies CASSVTSGRGNEQFF. The genes are TRBV5-1 and TRBJ2-1; TRBD2 matches 11 bases. V lost 4 bases, J lost 7 bases, and 7 bases stayed unmatched. Germline V lookup: CDR1 SGHRS, CDR2 YFSETQ. This CDR3 region has 15 residues.

The rearrangement joins TRBV15 to TRBJ2-5; a possible D gene is TRBD2 (5 bases). V lost 6 bases to trimming and J lost 10 bases, with 24 bases between them. Germline V gene data show CDR1 as LNHNV and CDR2 as YYDKDF (reference sequence). The CDR3 is 15 amino acids. The CDR3 loop is CATRSGRFSVGDQYF. CDR3 sequence (DNA): TGTGCCACCAGGAGCGGACGGTTCTCCGTCGGTGACCAGTACTTC.

This clone appeared once. V gene TRBV2 combines with J gene TRBJ2-1; the D gene is possibly TRBD2 (5 bases). CDR3 length: 18 residues. Germline lookup yields CDR1 SNHLY and CDR2 FYNNEI. Trimming took off 2 bases at V and 1 base at J, with 18 bases between the two ends. The CDR3 DNA is TGTGCCAGCAGTGAATTGAGGGTTAGCAGCTTATCCTACAATGAGCAGTTCTTC. Residues: CASSELRVSSLSYNEQFF.

The V gene is TRBV4-3, the J gene TRBJ2-1; the D call may be TRBD1 or TRBD2 (5 bases each). The CDR3 consists of 15 residues. Trimming left V 1 base short and J 9 bases short, with 16 bases between. Germline-derived CDR1 and CDR2 are LGHNA and YSLEER. This chain's CDR3 is CASSQGVFWGSEQFF. The CDR3 DNA is TGCGCCAGCAGCCAAGGAGTGTTTTGGGGGAGTGAGCAGTTCTTC.

This clone was seen just once. V is TRBV18 and J is TRBJ2-7; possible D gene TRBD1, 6 bases. Germline CDR1 reads KGHSH; CDR2 reads LQKENI. The CDR3 length is 14 residues. V lost 4 bases, J lost 1 base, and 11 bases lay in between. The CDR3 sequence: CASSHRDGSYEQYF. DNA of the CDR3: TGTGCCAGCTCACACAGGGATGGATCCTACGAGCAGTACTTC.

This sequence joins TRBV5-1 and TRBJ2-7; D call uncertain. Germline CDR1 is SGHRS and CDR2 is YFSETQ. The CDR3 spans 13 residues. The V end was cut by 2 bases, the J end by 6 bases, with 12 bases between. The CDR3 sequence: CASSFIETSEQYF. The CDR3 DNA reads TGCGCCAGCAGCTTCATTGAGACGAGCGAGCAGTACTTC.

The rearrangement links TRBV29-1 to TRBJ2-3; 12 nucleotides match TRBD2. CDR1 and CDR2 from the germline V gene are SQVTM and ANQGSEA. The J segment lost 2 bases and the V segment lost 7 bases, leaving 7 bases of the junction unmatched. The CDR3 covers 15 residues. CDR3 sequence (DNA): TGCAGCGCCGTACTAGCGGGAGGACTCACAGATACGCAGTATTTT. This sequence encodes CSAVLAGGLTDTQYF.

In regard to this clone: Additional DNA sequences in this sample encode the identical CDR3. V is TRBV2 and J is TRBJ2-1, with 10 bases aligning to TRBD1. Germline values: CDR1 SNHLY, CDR2 FYNNEI. V was clipped by 10 bases and J by 8 bases; unmatched bases: 5. The CDR3 spans 12 residues. CDR3 region: CATRDRGYEQFF. As DNA, the CDR3 is TGTGCCACCCGGGACAGGGGATATGAGCAGTTCTTC. The whole variable domain, filled in from reference TRBV2 and TRBJ2-1, reads EPEVTQTPSHQVTQMGQEVILRCVPISNHLYFYWYRQILGQKVEFLVSFYNNEISEKSEIFDDQFSVERPDGSNFTLKIRSTKLEDSAMYFCATRDRGYEQFFGPGTRLTVL.

V is TRBV18 and J is TRBJ2-2; D is perhaps TRBD2 (5 bases). Trimming cost V 2 bases and J 5 bases, with 12 bases left between them. The germline gives CDR1 KGHSH, CDR2 LQKENI. The CDR3 sequence is 15 residues long. As DNA, the CDR3 is TGTGCCAGCTCACCAAGCGCTAGCTCTACCGGGGAGCTGTTTTTT. Amino acid sequence: CASSPSASSTGELFF.

This chain joins TRBV28 and TRBJ2-2, with TRBD1 matching over 8 bases. This CDR3 has 13 residues. Germline V gives CDR1 MDHEN, CDR2 SYDVKM. V lost 8 bases to trimming and J lost 7 bases; unmatched junction nucleotides: 6. CDR3 coding DNA: TGTGCCAGCCGGGGACAGGCTAACGGGGAGCTGTTTTTT. Translation gives CASRGQANGELFF.